A selection of T cell receptor beta chains follows, all from one sample in a study of graft-versus-host responses after intestinal transplantation. Which antigens these TCRs recognize remains unknown. The repertoire was sequenced with immunoSEQ multiplex PCR; TCRdb's copy has only in-frame clones and lacks some. Counted here are approximately 97,000 clones, about nine tenths occurring once; the ten biggest clones make up roughly 0.07%. The material was unstimulated CD8+ T cells sorted from spleen or lymph node cells, obtained before transplant. The receptor set was obtained from a human donor who was the organ donor for an intestinal transplant. Each CDR3 is given with its conserved first and last residue. A D gene is named only where the DNA matches it firmly. A clone size is listed for some rows: how often the clone was seen (once, few, many), or a class if it is expanded.

TRBJ1-4,TRBV6-1,.,TRBD1,CASRMTGTNEKLFF,TGTGCCAGCAGAATGACAGGGACTAATGAAAAACTGTTTTTT
TRBJ2-1,TRBV19,.,TRBD2,CASSIAGGGAYNEQFF,TGTGCCAGTAGTATAGCAGGCGGGGGGGCTTACAATGAGCAGTTCTTC
TRBJ2-7,TRBV2,.,TRBD2,CASWWLAGKYEQYF,TGTGCCAGCTGGTGGCTAGCGGGTAAGTACGAGCAGTACTTC
TRBJ2-5,TRBV5-1,.,TRBD2,CASSFSAIAGGRQETQYF,TGCGCCAGCAGCTTCTCTGCAATAGCGGGAGGGAGACAAGAGACCCAGTACTTC
TRBJ2-7,TRBV5-5,.,.,CASSLVAATYEQYF,TGTGCCAGCAGCTTGGTTGCCGCGACCTACGAGCAGTACTTC
TRBJ2-7,TRBV5-5,.,TRBD2,CASSPLASSYEQYF,TGTGCCAGCAGCCCACTAGCGTCATCCTACGAGCAGTACTTC
TRBJ1-2,TRBV5-4,.,TRBD1,CASSGRDRGSGYTF,TGTGCCAGCAGCGGCCGGGACAGGGGAAGTGGCTACACCTTC
TRBJ1-1,TRBV7-9,once,TRBD1,CASSLQGEYTEAFF,TGTGCCAGCAGCCTACAGGGGGAATACACTGAAGCTTTCTTT
TRBJ2-6,TRBV11-2,once,TRBD1,CASSPRDRVFAGANVLTF,TGTGCCAGCAGCCCCCGGGACAGGGTGTTTGCTGGGGCCAACGTCCTGACTTTC
TRBJ2-1,TRBV29-1,.,TRBD2,CSVVGTSGRANYNEQFF,TGCAGCGTTGTGGGGACTAGCGGGAGGGCCAACTACAATGAGCAGTTCTTC
TRBJ2-5,TRBV7-6,.,.,CASSHKYEGGETQYF,TGTGCCAGCAGCCACAAGTATGAGGGAGGTGAGACCCAGTACTTC
TRBJ2-1,TRBV5-1,.,.,CASSRIQETSYNEQFF,TGCGCCAGCAGCAGAATACAGGAGACCTCCTACAATGAGCAGTTCTTC
TRBJ1-1,TRBV5-1,.,.,CASRDSTVMNTEAFF,TGCGCCAGCCGAGATTCAACAGTGATGAACACTGAAGCTTTCTTT
TRBJ1-5,TRBV27,.,TRBD1,CASSLFTGDQPQHF,TGTGCCAGCAGTTTATTCACAGGGGATCAGCCCCAGCATTTT
TRBJ2-7,TRBV28,.,TRBD1,CASSFGFRDSPYEQYF,TGTGCCAGCAGTTTCGGATTTCGGGACAGCCCCTACGAGCAGTACTTC
TRBJ1-2,TRBV7-8,once,.,CASSFTQGWYYGYTF,TGTGCCAGCAGCTTCACACAGGGATGGTACTATGGCTACACCTTC
TRBJ2-3,TRBV13,.,TRBD2,CASSSSVGGGVSSTDTQYF,TGTGCCAGCAGCTCCTCCGTTGGGGGGGGAGTTTCTAGCACAGATACGCAGTATTTT
TRBJ1-2,TRBV11-2,.,.,CASSLESRRNYGYTF,TGTGCCAGCAGCTTAGAGTCCCGCAGAAACTATGGCTACACCTTC
TRBJ2-5,TRBV5-1,.,.,CASSLGGQETQYF,TGCGCCAGCAGCTTGGGAGGGCAAGAGACCCAGTACTTC
TRBJ2-7,TRBV11-3,.,.,CASSLGGRDYEQYF,TGTGCCAGCAGTCTAGGCGGCAGGGACTACGAGCAGTACTTC
TRBJ2-1,TRBV2,.,TRBD2,CASSDPGGRESNEQFF,TGTGCCAGCAGTGATCCTGGCGGGAGAGAGAGCAATGAGCAGTTCTTC
TRBJ1-2,TRBV2,.,TRBD1,CASSDFLDRGVLGYGYTF,TGTGCCAGCAGTGATTTCCTGGACAGGGGAGTTCTGGGGTATGGCTACACCTTC
TRBJ2-1,TRBV6-1,.,TRBD2,CASSFLAGVDNEQFF,TGTGCCAGCTCTTTTCTAGCGGGAGTCGACAATGAGCAGTTCTTC
TRBJ2-1,TRBV27,.,.,CASSSPPLETEQFF,TGTGCCAGCAGTTCCCCCCCACTAGAGACTGAGCAGTTCTTC
TRBJ1-2,TRBV2,.,.,CASIVRTHRDMTFRWYGYTF,TGTGCCAGCATTGTCAGAACACACAGGGATATGACTTTCAGATGGTATGGCTACACCTTC
TRBJ1-1,TRBV5-6,once,.,CASSLSWGVMNTEAFF,TGTGCCAGCAGCCTATCTTGGGGGGTCATGAACACTGAAGCTTTCTTT
TRBJ1-1,TRBV13,.,TRBD1,CASSPPRGRMNTEAFF,TGTGCCAGCAGCCCCCCAAGGGGGCGGATGAACACTGAAGCTTTCTTT
TRBJ1-1,TRBV15,.,.,CATSRAGVGRDTEAFF,TGTGCCACCAGCAGAGCAGGGGTGGGTCGAGACACTGAAGCTTTCTTT
TRBJ1-2,TRBV6-1,.,.,CATRKAGFTNYGYTF,TGTGCCACCCGCAAAGCGGGTTTCACTAACTATGGCTACACCTTC
TRBJ2-2,TRBV27,.,TRBD1,CASSLSTTGDTGELFF,TGTGCCAGCAGTTTATCTACGACAGGGGACACCGGGGAGCTGTTTTTT
TRBJ2-3,TRBV19,.,TRBD1,CASSRDSSF,TGTGCCAGTAGCAGGGACAGCAGTTTT
TRBJ2-2,TRBV28,.,.,CASKVAGVNTGELFF,TGTGCCAGCAAGGTGGCGGGTGTTAACACCGGGGAGCTGTTTTTT
TRBJ1-2,TRBV2,.,.,CAWQSGWGYTF,TGTGCCTGGCAATCGGGTTGGGGCTACACCTTC